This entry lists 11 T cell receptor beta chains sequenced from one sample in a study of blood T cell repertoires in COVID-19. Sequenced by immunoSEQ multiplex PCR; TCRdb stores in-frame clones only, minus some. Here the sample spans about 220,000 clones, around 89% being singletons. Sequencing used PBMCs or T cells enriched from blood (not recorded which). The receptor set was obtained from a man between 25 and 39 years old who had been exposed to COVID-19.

The CDR3 reads CASSQPLAGGSQSYNEQFF. CDR3 sequence (DNA): TGCGCCAGCAGCCAACCACTAGCGGGGGGCTCTCAATCCTACAATGAGCAGTTCTTC. The rearrangement uses TRBV4-1 and TRBJ2-1; 12 bases agree with TRBD2. CDR1 and CDR2 (germline): MGHRA, YSYEKL. The CDR3 loop spans 19 amino acids. V was pared by 2 bases and J by 1 base, with 9 bases of the junction left unmatched.

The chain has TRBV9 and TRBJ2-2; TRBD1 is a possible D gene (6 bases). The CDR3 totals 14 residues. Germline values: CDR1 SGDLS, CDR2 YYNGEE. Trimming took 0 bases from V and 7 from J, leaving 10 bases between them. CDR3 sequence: CASSVGGLGGELFF. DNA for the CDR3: TGTGCCAGCAGCGTAGGGGGGCTCGGCGGGGAGCTGTTTTTT.

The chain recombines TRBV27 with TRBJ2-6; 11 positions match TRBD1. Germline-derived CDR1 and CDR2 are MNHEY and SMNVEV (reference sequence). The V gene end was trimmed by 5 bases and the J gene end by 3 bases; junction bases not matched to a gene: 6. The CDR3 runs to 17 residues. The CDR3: CASSNGTGGYGANVLTF. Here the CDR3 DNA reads TGTGCCAGCAGTAACGGGACAGGGGGTTATGGGGCCAACGTCCTGACTTTC.

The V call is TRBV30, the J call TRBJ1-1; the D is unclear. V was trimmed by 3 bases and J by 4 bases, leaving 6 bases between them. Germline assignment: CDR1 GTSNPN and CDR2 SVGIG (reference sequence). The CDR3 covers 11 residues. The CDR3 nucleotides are TGTGCCTGGAGCCCTATCACTGAAGCTTTCTTT. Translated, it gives CAWSPITEAFF.

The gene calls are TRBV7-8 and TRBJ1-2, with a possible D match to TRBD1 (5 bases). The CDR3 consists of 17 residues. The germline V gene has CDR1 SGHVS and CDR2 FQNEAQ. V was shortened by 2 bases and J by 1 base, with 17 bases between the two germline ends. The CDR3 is CASSLSRTAGGNYGYTF. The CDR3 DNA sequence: TGTGCCAGCAGCTTAAGTAGAACAGCGGGGGGTAACTATGGCTACACCTTC.

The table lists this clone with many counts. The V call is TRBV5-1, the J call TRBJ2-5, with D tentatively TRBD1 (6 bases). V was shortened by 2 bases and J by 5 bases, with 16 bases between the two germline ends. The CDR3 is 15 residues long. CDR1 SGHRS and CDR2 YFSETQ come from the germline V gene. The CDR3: CASSLGGFGVETQYF. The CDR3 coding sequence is TGCGCCAGCAGCTTAGGGGGATTTGGGGTTGAGACCCAGTACTTC.

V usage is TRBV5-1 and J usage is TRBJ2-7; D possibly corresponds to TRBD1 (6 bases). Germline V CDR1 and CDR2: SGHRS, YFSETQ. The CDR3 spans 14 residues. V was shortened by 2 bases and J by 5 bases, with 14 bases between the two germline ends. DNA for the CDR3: TGCGCCAGCAGCTTATCAGGGGTATGGGACGAGCAGTACTTC. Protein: CASSLSGVWDEQYF.

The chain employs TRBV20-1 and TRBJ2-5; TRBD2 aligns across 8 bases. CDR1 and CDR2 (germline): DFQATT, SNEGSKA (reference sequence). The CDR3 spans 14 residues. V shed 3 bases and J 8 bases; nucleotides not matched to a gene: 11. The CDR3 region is CSASGVAGKRTQYF. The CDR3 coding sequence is TGCAGTGCTAGTGGGGTAGCGGGGAAGAGAACCCAGTACTTC.

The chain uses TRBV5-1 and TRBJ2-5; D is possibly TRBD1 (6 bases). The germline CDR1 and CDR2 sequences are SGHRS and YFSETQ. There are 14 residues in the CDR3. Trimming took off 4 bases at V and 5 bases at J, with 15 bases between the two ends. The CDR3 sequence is CASSLQGSTETQYF. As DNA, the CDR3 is TGCGCCAGCAGCCTACAGGGTAGTACGGAGACCCAGTACTTC.

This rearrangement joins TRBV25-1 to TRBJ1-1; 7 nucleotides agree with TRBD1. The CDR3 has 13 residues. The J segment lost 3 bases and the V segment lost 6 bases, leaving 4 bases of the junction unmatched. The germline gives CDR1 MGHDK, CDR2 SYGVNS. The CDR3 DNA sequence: TGTGCCAGCAGGGTTGGGACAGACACTGAAGCTTTCTTT. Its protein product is CASRVGTDTEAFF.

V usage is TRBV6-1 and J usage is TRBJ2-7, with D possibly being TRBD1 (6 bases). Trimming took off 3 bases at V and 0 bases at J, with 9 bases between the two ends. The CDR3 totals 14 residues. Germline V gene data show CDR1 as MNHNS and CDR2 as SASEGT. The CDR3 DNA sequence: TGTGCCAGCAGTGATGGGGGCCACTCCTACGAGCAGTACTTC. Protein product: CASSDGGHSYEQYF.